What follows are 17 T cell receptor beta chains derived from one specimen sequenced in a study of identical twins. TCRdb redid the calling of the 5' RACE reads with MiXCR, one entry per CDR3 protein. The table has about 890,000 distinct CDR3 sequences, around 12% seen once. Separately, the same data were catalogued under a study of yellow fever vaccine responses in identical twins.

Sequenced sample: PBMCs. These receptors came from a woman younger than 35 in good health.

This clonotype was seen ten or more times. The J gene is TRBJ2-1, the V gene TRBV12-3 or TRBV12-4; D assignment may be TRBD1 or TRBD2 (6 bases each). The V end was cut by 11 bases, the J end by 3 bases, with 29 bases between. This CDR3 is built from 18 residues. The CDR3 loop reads CALSLALIGRGDYNEQFF. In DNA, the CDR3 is TGTGCCCTCAGTTTAGCGCTAATAGGAAGGGGGGACTACAATGAGCAGTTCTTC.

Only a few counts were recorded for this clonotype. As DNA, the CDR3 is TGTGCCAGCAACGGACTATATGGCACTGAAGCTTTCTTT. Protein product: CASNGLYGTEAFF. The rearrangement uses TRBV12-3 or TRBV12-4 and TRBJ1-1; D is unresolved. Trimming cost V 7 bases and J 4 bases, with 13 bases left between them. CDR3 length: 13 residues.

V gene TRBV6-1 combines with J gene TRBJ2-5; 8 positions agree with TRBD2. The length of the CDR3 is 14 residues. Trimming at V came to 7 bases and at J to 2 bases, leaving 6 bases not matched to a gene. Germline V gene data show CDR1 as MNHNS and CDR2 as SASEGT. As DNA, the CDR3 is TGTGCCAGCACCCCGGGGGGGCGACAAGAGACCCAGTACTTC. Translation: CASTPGGRQETQYF.

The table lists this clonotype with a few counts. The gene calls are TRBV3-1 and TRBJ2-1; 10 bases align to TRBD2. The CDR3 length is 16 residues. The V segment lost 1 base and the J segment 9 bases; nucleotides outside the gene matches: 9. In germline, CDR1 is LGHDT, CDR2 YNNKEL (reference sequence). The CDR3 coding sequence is TGTGCCAGCAGCCAAGTAGAGCGGGGGGGCCGCGGTGAGCAGTTCTTC. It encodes CASSQVERGGRGEQFF.

In DNA form, the CDR3 reads TGCGCCAGCAGCTCGTCTACTGGACAGCAAAACATTCAGTACTTC. Protein product: CASSSSTGQQNIQYF. The chain links TRBV5-1 to TRBJ2-4; a possible D gene is TRBD1 (6 bases). The germline CDR1 and CDR2 sequences are SGHRS and YFSETQ. V lost 3 bases to trimming and J lost 5 bases, with 15 bases between them. The CDR3 is 15 amino acids.

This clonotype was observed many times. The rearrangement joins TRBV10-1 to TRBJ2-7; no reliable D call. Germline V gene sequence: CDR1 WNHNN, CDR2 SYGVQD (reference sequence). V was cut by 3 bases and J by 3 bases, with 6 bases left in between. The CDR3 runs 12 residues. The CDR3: CASSEKSYEQYF. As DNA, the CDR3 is TGCGCCAGCAGTGAAAAGAGCTACGAGCAGTACTTC.

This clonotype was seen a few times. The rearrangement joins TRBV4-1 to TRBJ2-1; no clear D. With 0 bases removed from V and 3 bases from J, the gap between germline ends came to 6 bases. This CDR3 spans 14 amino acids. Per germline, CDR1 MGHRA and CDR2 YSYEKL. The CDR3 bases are TGCGCCAGCAGCCAAGACATCAACTACAATGAGCAGTTCTTC. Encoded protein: CASSQDINYNEQFF.

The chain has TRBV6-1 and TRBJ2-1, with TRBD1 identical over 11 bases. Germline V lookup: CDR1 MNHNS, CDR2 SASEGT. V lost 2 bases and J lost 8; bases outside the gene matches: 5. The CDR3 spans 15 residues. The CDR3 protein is CASSEWDRGSYEQFF. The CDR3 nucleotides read TGTGCCAGCAGTGAATGGGACAGGGGGTCCTATGAGCAGTTCTTC.

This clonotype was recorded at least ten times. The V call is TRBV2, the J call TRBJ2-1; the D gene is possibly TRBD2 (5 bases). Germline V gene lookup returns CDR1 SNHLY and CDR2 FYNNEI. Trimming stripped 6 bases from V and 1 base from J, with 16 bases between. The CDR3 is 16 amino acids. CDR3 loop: CASRWRAPPSYNEQFF. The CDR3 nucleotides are TGTGCCAGCAGGTGGCGGGCCCCGCCTTCCTACAATGAGCAGTTCTTC.

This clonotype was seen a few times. The CDR3 region has the DNA TGTGCCAGCAGCCCGGACAACGACGAGCAGTACGTC. It specifies CASSPDNDEQYV. The V gene is TRBV7-9, the J gene TRBJ2-7; D might be TRBD1 (5 bases). The ends were cut back, 5 bases at V and 5 bases at J, with 10 bases in the middle. This CDR3 has 12 residues. CDR1 and CDR2 from the germline V gene are SEHNR and FQNEAQ (reference sequence).

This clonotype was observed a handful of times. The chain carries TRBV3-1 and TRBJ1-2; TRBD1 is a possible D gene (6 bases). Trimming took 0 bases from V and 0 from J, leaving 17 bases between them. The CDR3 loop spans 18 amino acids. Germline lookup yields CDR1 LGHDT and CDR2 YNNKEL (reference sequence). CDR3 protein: CASSQDLFGGDANYGYTF. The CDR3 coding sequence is TGTGCCAGCAGCCAAGATCTTTTCGGGGGCGACGCTAACTATGGCTACACCTTC.

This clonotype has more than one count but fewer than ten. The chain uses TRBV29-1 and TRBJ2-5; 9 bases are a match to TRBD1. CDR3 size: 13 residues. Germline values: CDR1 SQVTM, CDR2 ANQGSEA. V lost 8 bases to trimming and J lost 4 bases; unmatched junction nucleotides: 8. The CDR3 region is CSQGQGRGETQYF. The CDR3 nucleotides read TGCAGCCAAGGACAGGGGAGAGGAGAGACCCAGTACTTC.

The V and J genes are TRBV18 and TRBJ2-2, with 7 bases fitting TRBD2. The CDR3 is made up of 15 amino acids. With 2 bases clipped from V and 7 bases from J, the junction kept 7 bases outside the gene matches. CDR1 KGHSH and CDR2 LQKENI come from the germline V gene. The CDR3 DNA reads TGTGCCAGCTCACCAGGACTAGTCGCGGGCGGGGAGCTGTTTTTT. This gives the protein CASSPGLVAGGELFF.

CDR3 bases: TGTGCCAGCAGTCCGGGTGGCGGGAGAACTAAGCAGTTCTTC. Amino acids: CASSPGGGRTKQFF. This chain joins TRBV12-3 or TRBV12-4 and TRBJ2-1; 7 bases fit TRBD2. The CDR3 covers 14 residues. Trimming at V came to 5 bases and at J to 11 bases, leaving 12 bases not matched to a gene.

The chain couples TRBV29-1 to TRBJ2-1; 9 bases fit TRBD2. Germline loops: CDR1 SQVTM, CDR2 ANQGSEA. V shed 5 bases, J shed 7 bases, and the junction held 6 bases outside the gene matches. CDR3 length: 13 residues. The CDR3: CSVLSGSGNEQFF. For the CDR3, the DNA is TGCAGCGTTCTTAGCGGGAGTGGTAATGAGCAGTTCTTC.

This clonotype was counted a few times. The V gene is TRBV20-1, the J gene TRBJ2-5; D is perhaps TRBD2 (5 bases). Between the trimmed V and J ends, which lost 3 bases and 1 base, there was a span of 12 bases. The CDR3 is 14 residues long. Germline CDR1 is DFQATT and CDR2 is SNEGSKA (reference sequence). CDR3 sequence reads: CSASGGVRQETQYF. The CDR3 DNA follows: TGCAGTGCTAGTGGAGGCGTTCGCCAAGAGACCCAGTACTTC.

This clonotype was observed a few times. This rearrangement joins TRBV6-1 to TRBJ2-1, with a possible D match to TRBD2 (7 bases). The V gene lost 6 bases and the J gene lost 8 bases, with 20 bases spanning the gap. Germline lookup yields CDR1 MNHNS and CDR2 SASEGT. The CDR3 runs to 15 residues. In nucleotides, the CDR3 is TGTGCCAGCAGCAGGGAGGGGGGGGGCTTCGATGAGCAGTTCTTC. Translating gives CASSREGGGFDEQFF.